This TCR beta chain was found in a study of T cell changes during pregnancy in multiple sclerosis. Trimming stripped 5 bases from V and 6 bases from J, with 16 bases between. Per the germline V gene, CDR1 is LNHDA and CDR2 is SQIVND (reference sequence). The CDR3 extends over 14 amino acids. Only in-frame clones appear in the TCRdb table, and some are missing; sequencing was by immunoSEQ multiplex PCR. This table has tens of thousands of clones, roughly 95% appearing once. The sequence was obtained from a female donor with multiple sclerosis, enrolled in a pregnancy study. This specimen was peripheral blood, taken in the second trimester of pregnancy. The rearrangement joins TRBV19 to TRBJ1-1, with TRBD1 as a possible D gene (5 bases). The CDR3: CASSSRQPGAEAFF. In DNA, the CDR3 is TGTGCCAGTAGTTCCCGACAGCCGGGGGCTGAAGCTTTCTTT.